This is a list of T cell receptor beta chains from one sample in a study of blood T cell repertoires in COVID-19. Profiled with immunoSEQ multiplex PCR; TCRdb holds only in-frame clones, not every one. The top ten hold about 7.1% of the sample, which has about 360,000 clones, 70% to 90% seen once. What was sequenced was peripheral blood. These receptors all stem from a woman in her sixties with COVID-19, enrolled during active disease. The conserved cysteine and the conserved F or W are not part of the CDR3 here. D genes are given only for firm matches.

D,J,V,CDR3
NA,TRBJ2-5,TRBV7-2,ASSTTSSVGETQY
TRBD2,TRBJ2-7,TRBV13,ASSLVSLLRGGSYEQY
TRBD1,TRBJ1-2,TRBV10-3,AISSTTIIQGEGYT
NA,TRBJ1-1,TRBV6-5,ASSYSWPNTEAF
TRBD2,TRBJ2-2,TRBV7-6,ASSLVGTSGGNTGELF
NA,TRBJ2-5,TRBV5-4,ASSEDTQETQY
NA,TRBJ2-1,TRBV21-1,ASSNLFGEGSYNEQF
TRBD1,TRBJ2-6,TRBV19,ASIPGTAGANVLT
TRBD1,TRBJ1-1,TRBV3-1/TRBV3-2,ASSPGRGVTEAF
NA,TRBJ2-7,TRBV5-6,ASSYGRSYEQY
NA,TRBJ2-7,TRBV18,ASSPSRIGTYEQY
TRBD1,TRBJ1-1,TRBV5-1,ASSLDRRHEAF
TRBD2,TRBJ2-3,TRBV6-5,ASHRTSGGRDTQY
NA,TRBJ2-7,TRBV2,ASSGSGSEQY
NA,TRBJ1-2,TRBV11-1,ASSQLRTALYGYT
NA,TRBJ1-5,TRBV6-6,ASSQELSNQPQH
NA,TRBJ1-2,TRBV19,ASSIGLLANGYT
NA,TRBJ1-2,TRBV6-2/TRBV6-3,ASSYSGQVYGYT
TRBD1,TRBJ1-1,TRBV30,AWEGTGNTEAF
NA,TRBJ2-1,TRBV7-2,ASSLTGTQGF
NA,TRBJ1-2,TRBV29-1,SVEAARAGYT
NA,TRBJ1-3,TRBV7-9,ASSPGLSGNTIY
TRBD1,TRBJ1-4,TRBV19,ASKNQGATNEKLF
NA,TRBJ2-3,TRBV6-6,ASSYAQVATDTQY
TRBD1,TRBJ1-1,TRBV7-2,ASSRARQGGSTEAF
TRBD1,TRBJ1-1,TRBV3-1/TRBV3-2,ASSQGQGSGNTEAF
NA,TRBJ1-1,TRBV21-1,ASSKDKQDVTNTEAF
TRBD2,TRBJ2-5,TRBV9,ASSVGNGGGQETQY
TRBD1,TRBJ1-5,TRBV2,ASRGLGTGGYQPQH
TRBD1,TRBJ2-7,TRBV18,ASSAPDRGSSYEQY